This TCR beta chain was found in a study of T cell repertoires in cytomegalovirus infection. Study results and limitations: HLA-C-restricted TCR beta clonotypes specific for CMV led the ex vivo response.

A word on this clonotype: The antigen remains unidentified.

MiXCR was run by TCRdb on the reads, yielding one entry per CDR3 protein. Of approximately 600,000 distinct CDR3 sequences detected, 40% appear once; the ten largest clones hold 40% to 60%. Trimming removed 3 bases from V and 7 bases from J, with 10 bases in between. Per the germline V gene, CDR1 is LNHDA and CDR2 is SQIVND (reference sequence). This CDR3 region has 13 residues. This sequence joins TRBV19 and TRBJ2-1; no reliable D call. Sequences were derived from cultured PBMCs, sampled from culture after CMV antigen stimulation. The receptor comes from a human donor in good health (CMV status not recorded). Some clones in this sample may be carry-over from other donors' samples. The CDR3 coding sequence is TGTGCCAGTAGTATTCTGGGGTTGAATGAGCAGTTCTTC. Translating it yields CASSILGLNEQFF.